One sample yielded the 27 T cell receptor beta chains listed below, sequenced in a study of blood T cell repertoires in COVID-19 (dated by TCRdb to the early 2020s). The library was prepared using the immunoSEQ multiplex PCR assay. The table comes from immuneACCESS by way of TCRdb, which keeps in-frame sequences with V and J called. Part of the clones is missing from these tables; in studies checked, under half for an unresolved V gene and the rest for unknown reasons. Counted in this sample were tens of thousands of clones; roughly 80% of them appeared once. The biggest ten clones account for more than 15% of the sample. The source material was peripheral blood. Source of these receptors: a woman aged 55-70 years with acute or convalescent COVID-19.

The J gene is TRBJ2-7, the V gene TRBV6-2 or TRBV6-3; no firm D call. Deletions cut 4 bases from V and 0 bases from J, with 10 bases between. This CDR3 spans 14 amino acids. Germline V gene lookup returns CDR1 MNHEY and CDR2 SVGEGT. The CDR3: CASSFQMSSYEQYV. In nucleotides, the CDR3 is TGTGCCAGCAGTTTCCAAATGAGCTCCTACGAGCAGTACGTC.

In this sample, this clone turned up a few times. The CDR3 sequence is CASSPPPTAGGLGGNYGYTF. CDR3 coding DNA: TGTGCCAGCAGCCCCCCGCCCACGGCGGGGGGGCTAGGAGGGAACTATGGCTACACCTTC. The rearrangement links TRBV9 to TRBJ1-2, with a possible D match to TRBD1 (6 bases). The CDR3 sequence is 20 residues long. Germline V CDR1 and CDR2: SGDLS, YYNGEE. V shed 4 bases and J shed 2 bases, with 30 bases lying between them. The full variable domain, with the rest looked up from reference TRBV9 and TRBJ1-2, is DSGVTQTPKHLITATGQRVTLRCSPRSGDLSVYWYQQSLDQGLQFLIQYYNGEERAKGNILERFSAQQFPDLHSELNLSSLELGDSALYFCASSPPPTAGGLGGNYGYTFGSGTRLTVV.

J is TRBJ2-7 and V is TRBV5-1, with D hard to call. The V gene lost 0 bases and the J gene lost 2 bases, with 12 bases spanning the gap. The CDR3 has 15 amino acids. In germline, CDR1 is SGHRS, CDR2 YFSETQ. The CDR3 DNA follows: TGCGCCAGCAGCTTGGAACCGGGTGTAGCCTACGAGCAGTACGTC. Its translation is CASSLEPGVAYEQYV.

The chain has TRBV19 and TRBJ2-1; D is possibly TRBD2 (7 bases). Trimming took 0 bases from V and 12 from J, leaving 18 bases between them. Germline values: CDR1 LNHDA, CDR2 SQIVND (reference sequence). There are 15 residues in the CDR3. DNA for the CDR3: TGTGCCAGTAGTATAGATTGGGGGGGCAGACAATCGCAGTTCTTC. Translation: CASSIDWGGRQSQFF.

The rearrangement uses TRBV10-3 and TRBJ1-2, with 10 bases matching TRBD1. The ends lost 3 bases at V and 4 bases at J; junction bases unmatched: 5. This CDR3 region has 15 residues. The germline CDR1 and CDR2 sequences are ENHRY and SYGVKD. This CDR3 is CAISDGTGASYGYTF. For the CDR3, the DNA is TGTGCCATCAGTGATGGGACAGGGGCCAGCTATGGCTACACCTTC.

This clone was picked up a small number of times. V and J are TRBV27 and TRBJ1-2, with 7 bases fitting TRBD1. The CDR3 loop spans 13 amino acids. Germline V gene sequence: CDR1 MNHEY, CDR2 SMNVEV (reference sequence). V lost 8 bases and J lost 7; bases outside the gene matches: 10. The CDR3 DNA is TGTGCCAGCCGACCAGACAGGGCTCGTGGCTACACCTTC. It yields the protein CASRPDRARGYTF.

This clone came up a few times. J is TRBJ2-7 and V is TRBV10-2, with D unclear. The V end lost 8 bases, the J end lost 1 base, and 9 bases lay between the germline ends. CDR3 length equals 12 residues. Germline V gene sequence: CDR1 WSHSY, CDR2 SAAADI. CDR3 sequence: CASSRMSYEQYF. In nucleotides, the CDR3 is TGCGCCAGCTCGAGAATGTCCTACGAGCAGTACTTC.

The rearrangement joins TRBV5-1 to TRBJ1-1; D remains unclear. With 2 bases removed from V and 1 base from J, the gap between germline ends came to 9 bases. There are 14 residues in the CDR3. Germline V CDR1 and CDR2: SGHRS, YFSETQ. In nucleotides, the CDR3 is TGCGCCAGCAGCTTCGAGGGCACGAACACTGAAGCTTTCTTT. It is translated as CASSFEGTNTEAFF.

CDR3 protein: CASSERDRGRISDTGELFF. The CDR3 DNA reads as TGTGCCAGCAGTGAACGGGACAGGGGGCGAATTTCCGACACCGGGGAGCTGTTTTTT. The J gene is TRBJ2-2, the V gene TRBV6-1, with 12 bases that match TRBD1. CDR3 length: 19 amino acids. Trimming removed 2 bases from V and 3 bases from J; junction bases left unmatched: 10. Germline V gene lookup returns CDR1 MNHNS and CDR2 SASEGT.

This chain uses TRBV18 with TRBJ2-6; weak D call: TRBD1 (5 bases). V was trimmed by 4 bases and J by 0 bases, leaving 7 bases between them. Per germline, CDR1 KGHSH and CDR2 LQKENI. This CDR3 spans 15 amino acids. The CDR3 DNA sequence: TGTGCCAGCTCACGAACAGGCTCTGGGGCCAACGTCCTGACTTTC. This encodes CASSRTGSGANVLTF. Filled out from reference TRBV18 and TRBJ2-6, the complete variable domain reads NAGVMQNPRHLVRRRGQEARLRCSPMKGHSHVYWYRQLPEEGLKFMVYLQKENIIDESGMPKERFSAEFPKEGPSILRIQQVVRGDSAAYFCASSRTGSGANVLTFGAGSRLTVL.

DNA for the CDR3: TGTGCCAGCTCACCCCGGACAGGGGCAGAAGGAAACACCATATATTTT. This gives the protein CASSPRTGAEGNTIYF. The J gene is TRBJ1-3, the V gene TRBV18, with 9 positions matching TRBD1. The CDR3 sequence is 16 residues long. With 3 bases clipped from V and 4 bases from J, the junction kept 7 bases outside the gene matches. Per the germline V gene, CDR1 is KGHSH and CDR2 is LQKENI.

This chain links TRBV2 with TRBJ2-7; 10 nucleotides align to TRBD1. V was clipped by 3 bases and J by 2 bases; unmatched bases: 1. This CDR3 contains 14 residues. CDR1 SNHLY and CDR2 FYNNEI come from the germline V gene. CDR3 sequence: CASSEGTGAYEQYV. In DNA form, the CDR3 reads TGTGCCAGCAGTGAGGGGACAGGGGCCTACGAGCAGTACGTC.

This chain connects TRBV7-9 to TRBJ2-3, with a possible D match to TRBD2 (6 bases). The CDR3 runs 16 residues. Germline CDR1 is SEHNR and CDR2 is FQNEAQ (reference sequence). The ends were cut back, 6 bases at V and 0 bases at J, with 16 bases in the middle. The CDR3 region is CASRVTGDRSTDTQYF. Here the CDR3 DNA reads TGTGCCAGCAGGGTTACGGGGGACCGTAGCACAGATACGCAGTATTTT.

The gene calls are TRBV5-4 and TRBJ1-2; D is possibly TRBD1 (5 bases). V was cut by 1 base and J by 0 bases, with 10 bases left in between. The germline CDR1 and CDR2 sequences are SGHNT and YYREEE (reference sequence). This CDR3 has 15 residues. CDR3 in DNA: TGTGCCAGCAGCTTGACAGGCGATACTAACTATGGCTACACCTTC. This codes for CASSLTGDTNYGYTF.

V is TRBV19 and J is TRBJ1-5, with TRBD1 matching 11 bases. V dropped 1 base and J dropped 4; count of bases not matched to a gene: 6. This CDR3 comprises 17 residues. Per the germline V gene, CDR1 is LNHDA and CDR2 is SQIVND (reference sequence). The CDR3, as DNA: TGTGCCAGTAGTATAGCCAAGGGACAGGGGGTAAATCAGCCCCAGCATTTT. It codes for CASSIAKGQGVNQPQHF.

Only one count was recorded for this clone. The CDR3 loop reads CASRGQTEAFF. The CDR3 DNA reads as TGCGCCAGCAGAGGACAGACTGAAGCTTTCTTT. The chain joins TRBV5-1 to TRBJ1-1, with D possibly TRBD1 on 6 matching bases. The CDR3 runs 11 residues. Trimming took 5 bases from V and 5 from J, leaving 7 bases between them. Germline lookup yields CDR1 SGHRS and CDR2 YFSETQ. Using reference TRBV5-1 and TRBJ1-1 for the parts outside the CDR3, the full variable domain is KAGVTQTPRYLIKTRGQQVTLSCSPISGHRSVSWYQQTPGQGLQFLFEYFSETQRNKGNFPGRFSGRQFSNSRSEMNVSTLELGDSALYLCASRGQTEAFFGQGTRLTVV.

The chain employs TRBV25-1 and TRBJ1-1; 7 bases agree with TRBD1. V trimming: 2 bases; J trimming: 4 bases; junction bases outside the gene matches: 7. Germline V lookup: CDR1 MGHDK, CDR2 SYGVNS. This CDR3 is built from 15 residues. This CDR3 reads CASSEPRGRSTEAFF. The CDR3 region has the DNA TGTGCCAGCAGTGAACCCAGGGGGAGGAGCACTGAAGCTTTCTTT.

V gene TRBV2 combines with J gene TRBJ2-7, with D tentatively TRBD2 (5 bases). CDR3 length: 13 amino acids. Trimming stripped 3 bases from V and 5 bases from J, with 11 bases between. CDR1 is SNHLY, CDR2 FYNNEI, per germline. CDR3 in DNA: TGTGCCAGCAGTGACGCGGGTTCGGACGAGCAGTACGTC. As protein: CASSDAGSDEQYV.

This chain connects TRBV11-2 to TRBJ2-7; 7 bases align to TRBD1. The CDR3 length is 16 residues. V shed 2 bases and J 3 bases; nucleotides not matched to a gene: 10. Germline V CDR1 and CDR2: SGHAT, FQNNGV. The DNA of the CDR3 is TGTGCCAGCAGCTTATTCTGGGGGACAGAAGGCTACGAGCAGTACTTC. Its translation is CASSLFWGTEGYEQYF.

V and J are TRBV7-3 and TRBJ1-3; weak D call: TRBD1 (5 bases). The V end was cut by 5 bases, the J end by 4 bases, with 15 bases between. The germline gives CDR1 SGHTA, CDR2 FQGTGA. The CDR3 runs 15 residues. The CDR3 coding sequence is TGTGCCAGCAGCCTGAATGGGGCGCGGGGAAACACCATATATTTT. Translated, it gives CASSLNGARGNTIYF.

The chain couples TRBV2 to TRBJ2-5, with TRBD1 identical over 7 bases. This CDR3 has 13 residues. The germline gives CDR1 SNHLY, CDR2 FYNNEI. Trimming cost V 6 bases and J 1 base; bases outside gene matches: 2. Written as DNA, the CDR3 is TGTGCCAGCAGCCGGGACAGCCAAGAGACCCAGTACTTC. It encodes CASSRDSQETQYF.

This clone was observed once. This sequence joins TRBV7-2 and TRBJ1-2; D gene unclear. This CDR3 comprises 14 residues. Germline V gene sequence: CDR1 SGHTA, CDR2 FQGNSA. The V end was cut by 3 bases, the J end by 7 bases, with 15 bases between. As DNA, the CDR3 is TGTGCCAGCAGCTTGACTGTTCCTGGTGGTGGCTACACCTTC. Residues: CASSLTVPGGGYTF.

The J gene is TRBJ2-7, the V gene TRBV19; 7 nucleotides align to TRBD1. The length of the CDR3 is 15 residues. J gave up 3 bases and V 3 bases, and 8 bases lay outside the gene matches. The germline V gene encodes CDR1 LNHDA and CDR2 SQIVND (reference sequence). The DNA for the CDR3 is TGTGCCAGTAGTATTGACCCTACAGGGGACTACGAGCAGTACTTC. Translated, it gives CASSIDPTGDYEQYF.

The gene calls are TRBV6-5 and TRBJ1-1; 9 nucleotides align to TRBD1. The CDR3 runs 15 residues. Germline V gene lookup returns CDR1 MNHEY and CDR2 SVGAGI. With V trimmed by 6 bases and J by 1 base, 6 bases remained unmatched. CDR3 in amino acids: CASSAPGQGNTEAFF. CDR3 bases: TGTGCCAGCAGCGCCCCGGGACAGGGGAACACTGAAGCTTTCTTT.

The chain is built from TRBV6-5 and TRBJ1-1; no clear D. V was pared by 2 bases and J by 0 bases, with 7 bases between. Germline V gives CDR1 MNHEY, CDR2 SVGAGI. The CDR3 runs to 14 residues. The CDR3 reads CASSYREMNTEAFF. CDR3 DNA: TGTGCCAGCAGTTACAGGGAGATGAACACTGAAGCTTTCTTT.

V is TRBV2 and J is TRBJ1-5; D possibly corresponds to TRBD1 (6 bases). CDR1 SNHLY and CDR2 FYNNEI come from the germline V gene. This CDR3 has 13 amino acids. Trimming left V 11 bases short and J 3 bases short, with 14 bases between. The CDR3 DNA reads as TGTGCCGGGACGGGGGGGCTCAATCAGCCCCAGCATTTT. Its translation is CAGTGGLNQPQHF.

The CDR3 bases are TGTGCCAGTAGTACCGGACAGTCCTACGAGCAGTACTTC. Protein: CASSTGQSYEQYF. The chain couples TRBV19 to TRBJ2-7; D perhaps matches TRBD1 (6 bases). Germline lookup yields CDR1 LNHDA and CDR2 SQIVND (reference sequence). This CDR3 region has 13 residues. Trimming pared 4 bases from V and 1 base from J, leaving 8 bases between.